What follows are 9 T cell receptor beta chains derived from one specimen sequenced in a study of blood T cell repertoires in COVID-19. Assay: immunoSEQ multiplex PCR; the TCRdb copy retains only in-frame clones and omits some. The repertoire consists of about 180,000 clones, with 86% occurring once and the leading ten covering roughly 8.7%. Sequences were obtained from PBMCs or T cells enriched from blood (not recorded which). The receptors come from a woman in her 30s who had recovered from COVID-19.

The chain uses TRBV2 and TRBJ1-5; D is undetermined. The CDR3 is 13 residues long. Germline CDR1 is SNHLY and CDR2 is FYNNEI. V gave up 5 bases and J gave up 6 bases, with 11 bases separating them. CDR3 sequence: CASSSELGQPQHF. As DNA, the CDR3 is TGTGCCAGCAGTTCGGAGTTAGGTCAGCCCCAGCATTTT.

V gene TRBV12-3 or TRBV12-4 combines with J gene TRBJ2-3, with D possibly matching TRBD1 (5 bases). V was trimmed by 7 bases and J by 4 bases, leaving 6 bases between them. This CDR3 region has 11 residues. The DNA for the CDR3 is TGTGCCAGCACAGGGCCAGATACGCAGTATTTT. Amino acid sequence: CASTGPDTQYF.

This rearrangement joins TRBV27 to TRBJ2-1; TRBD2 agrees at 10 bases. Germline CDR1 reads MNHEY; CDR2 reads SMNVEV (reference sequence). The CDR3 loop spans 16 amino acids. With V trimmed by 5 bases and J by 2 bases, 6 bases remained unmatched. CDR3 nucleotide sequence: TGTGCCAGCAGTGCGCAAAGCGGGAGGGCCTACAATGAGCAGTTCTTC. Translation: CASSAQSGRAYNEQFF.

The chain employs TRBV3-1 (or the pseudogene TRBV3-2) and TRBJ2-1; TRBD2 might be the D (6 bases). With 4 bases removed from V and 2 bases from J, the gap between germline ends came to 12 bases. This CDR3 region has 15 residues. Germline-derived CDR1 and CDR2 are LGHDT and YNNKEL (reference sequence). CDR3 DNA: TGTGCCAGCAGCCCGAGGGACTTCACCTACAATGAGCAGTTCTTC. Translating gives CASSPRDFTYNEQFF.

The chain joins TRBV4-2 to TRBJ2-3; the D gene is possibly TRBD2 (6 bases). The CDR3 is 21 amino acids. CDR1 is LGHNA, CDR2 YNFKEQ, per germline. V lost 0 bases, J lost 0 bases, and 25 bases lay in between. CDR3 amino acids: CASSQDPYPGEVVLSTDTQYF. In DNA, the CDR3 is TGTGCCAGCAGCCAAGATCCCTACCCGGGAGAGGTAGTCTTGAGCACAGATACGCAGTATTTT.

This clone was observed once. V and J are TRBV4-1 and TRBJ2-7; TRBD2 aligns across 13 bases. The CDR3 sequence is 17 residues long. Germline lookup yields CDR1 MGHRA and CDR2 YSYEKL. Losses at the gene ends were 2 bases for V and 3 bases for J; bases not matched to a gene: 7. The CDR3 spells CASSQSKGTSGIYEQYF. The CDR3 DNA is TGCGCCAGCAGCCAAAGTAAGGGGACTAGCGGGATCTACGAGCAGTACTTC.

This chain joins TRBV6-5 and TRBJ1-1, with TRBD1 as a possible D gene (6 bases). The germline V and J ends were trimmed by 7 bases and 9 bases, with 12 bases remaining between them. From germline, CDR1 is MNHEY and CDR2 SVGAGI. This CDR3 comprises 11 residues. DNA for the CDR3: TGTGCCAGCAAGGACAGCCCGAAAGCTTTCTTT. Protein product: CASKDSPKAFF.

The V call is TRBV2, the J call TRBJ2-1, with TRBD2 matching over 9 bases. V dropped 2 bases and J dropped 3; count of bases not matched to a gene: 8. From germline, CDR1 is SNHLY and CDR2 FYNNEI. This CDR3 region has 17 residues. The DNA for the CDR3 is TGTGCCAGCAGTGAACTGTGGCGGGAGGGCTACTACAATGAGCAGTTCTTC. Amino acids: CASSELWREGYYNEQFF.

This clone was seen only once. The CDR3 DNA reads as TGTGCCAGCAGCGCAAGGGACAGGGAAGCGGGAGGGAGAGCGAATGAGCAGTTCTTC. It translates to CASSARDREAGGRANEQFF. The chain couples TRBV13 to TRBJ2-1, with D tentatively TRBD2 (10 bases). The CDR3 runs 19 residues. The germline V gene has CDR1 PRHDT and CDR2 FYEKMQ (reference sequence). V was shortened by 5 bases and J by 7 bases, with 30 bases between the two germline ends. Variable domain in full (rest from reference TRBV13 and TRBJ2-1): AAGVIQSPRHLIKEKRETATLKCYPIPRHDTVYWYQQGPGQDPQFLISFYEKMQSDKGSIPDRFSAQQFSDYHSELNMSSLELGDSALYFCASSARDREAGGRANEQFFGPGTRLTVL.